The following is a T cell receptor (beta chain) sequence with its context. Its recognized antigen is unknown. Base-call qualities are not available, and no considerably larger clone is one nucleotide away. This record belongs to a study of T cell responses to AZD1222 COVID-19 vaccine (dated by TCRdb to the early 2020s). As for the study more broadly: AZD1222 recipients with second doses at about 4 weeks or about 12 weeks were pooled, because spike-specific TCR depth and breadth did not differ between schedules. TCR sequencing covered 233 trial participants: nearly 210 given two doses of AZD1222 and 26 given two doses of MenACWY control vaccine. Trial participants were enrolled by age into 18-55, 56-69 and 70-plus year subgroups, with 148, 28 and 57 TCR-sequenced participants respectively. The paper as a whole reports these results and caveats: Participants were mostly white British, with more females than males. The authors suggested clonal diversity may have been underestimated. After two AZD1222 doses, spike-specific TCR breadth and depth were significantly higher than at day 0 and than in MenACWY recipients. In the small 56-69-year group, the increase in depth fell short of significance, most likely because of low power. Reportedly, close to half of the unique spike-specific TCRs recognized epitopes lying outside the regions that are mutated in the B.1.351 and B.1.1.7 variants. Conclusions about previously exposed vaccinees were limited because only six AZD1222 recipients were SARS-CoV-2 seropositive at baseline. Vaccine-associated CD4 TCRs spanned the whole spike protein, with dominant responses in regions 160-218 and 743-854. Because no day 14 peak-response samples were available, repertoires were characterized only after the peak T cell response.

The sample's time point label is to be understood as: baseline before first vaccination. Samples from vaccinated people were obtained from the UK trials COV001 and COV002, which included a single-blind randomized controlled phase 2/3 trial of AZD1222 (ChAdOx1 nCoV-19) in healthy adults. For TCRbeta chain sequencing, PBMC samples from trial participants were taken at day 0 and at day 28 after the second dose. The CDR3 regions of human TCRbeta chains were subjected to immunosequencing. The study's own analysis went as follows. Repertoire TCRs were matched against a reference library of SARS-CoV-2-specific TCRs generated with the MIRA antigen-specificity platform. Breadth meant the fraction of unique TCRs that were SARS-CoV-2-associated, whereas depth meant the fraction of total T cells that were SARS-CoV-2-associated. Using the MIRA data, each spike-specific TCR was mapped to the spike region that the TCR reacts to and placed in a CD4 or CD8 class. Log10-transformed breadth and depth values were compared by one-way ANOVA with Sidak's multiple comparisons tests. Not all clones reach the TCRdb copy of this immuneACCESS table, which keeps in-frame sequences only. Checked studies attribute under half of the gap to unresolved V genes and leave the rest unexplained. That table supplies the V and J calls and clone size; D and trimming were determined from the DNA. This sample gives around 100,000 clones in total; approximately 87% of them show up just once. Jointly, the top ten make up approximately 15% of the sample.

The germline V gene sets CDR1 to MNHEY and CDR2 to SVGAGI. V is reduced by 5 bases and J by 5 bases, leaving a spacing of 13 bases between them. The CDR3 contains 14 residues, cysteine and phenylalanine counted. Left in the record is the CDR3 DNA by itself, 42 bases read in frame from the first base. This receptor was taken from an adult in good health. The input for sequencing was peripheral blood, taken on day 0 of AZD1222 vaccination. The rearrangement combines TRBV6-5 with TRBJ1-5; the D region possibly corresponds to TRBD1 (5 bases align). The CDR3 has the sequence CASSPLGRDQPQHF. The DNA sequence is TGTGCCAGCAGTCCCCTGGGGCGGGATCAGCCCCAGCATTTT.